The 32 T cell receptor beta chains reported below all come from one sample, sequenced in a study of blood T cell repertoires in COVID-19. Assay: immunoSEQ multiplex PCR; the TCRdb copy retains only in-frame clones and omits some. The profile covers approximately 200,000 clones, with nearly 90% appearing a single time and approximately 10% taken by the ten largest. The sequencing input was PBMCs or T cells enriched from blood (not recorded which). All receptors come from a young man who had recovered from COVID-19.

This clone was observed a single time. CDR3 nucleotide sequence: TGTGCCAGCTCACCTCGGACAGGCACAGATACGCAGTATTTT. This encodes CASSPRTGTDTQYF. The chain uses TRBV18 and TRBJ2-3; D perhaps matches TRBD1 (6 bases). There are 14 residues in the CDR3. With 3 bases removed from V and 1 base from J, the gap between germline ends came to 8 bases. In germline, CDR1 is KGHSH, CDR2 LQKENI.

The rearrangement uses TRBV3-1 (or the pseudogene TRBV3-2) and TRBJ2-3; 10 bases map to TRBD2. J was trimmed by 0 bases and V by 1 base; bases with no gene match: 10. This CDR3 is built from 19 residues. The germline V gene has CDR1 LGHDT and CDR2 YNNKEL (reference sequence). The CDR3 DNA reads TGTGCCAGCAGCCAAGTAGGTAGCGGGGGGCCTCCCAGCACAGATACGCAGTATTTT. Protein: CASSQVGSGGPPSTDTQYF.

The chain recombines TRBV4-1 with TRBJ1-2; 7 positions match TRBD1. This CDR3 is 16 amino acids long. V lost 2 bases to trimming and J lost 6 bases; unmatched junction nucleotides: 12. CDR1 MGHRA and CDR2 YSYEKL come from the germline V gene. The CDR3 region is CASSQSTRTGPNGYTF. The CDR3 nucleotides are TGCGCCAGCAGCCAATCGACCCGGACAGGACCCAATGGCTACACCTTC.

This clone was observed a single time. The V and J genes are TRBV30 and TRBJ1-5; TRBD1 is a possible D gene (6 bases). CDR3 length equals 15 residues. From germline, CDR1 is GTSNPN and CDR2 SVGIG (reference sequence). V gave up 1 base and J gave up 7 bases, with 17 bases separating them. CDR3 sequence (DNA): TGTGCCTGGAGTGCGGCGGGGGCTACGACACAGCCCCAGCATTTT. Translation gives CAWSAAGATTQPQHF.

The chain carries TRBV6-5 and TRBJ2-7; 9 positions match TRBD2. The CDR3 has 15 residues. Per the germline V gene, CDR1 is MNHEY and CDR2 is SVGAGI. After removal of 3 bases from V and 2 bases from J, the junction contained 5 bases not matched to a gene. The CDR3 DNA follows: TGTGCCAGCAGTTATGATGCTAGCGGGGCCTACGAGCAGTACTTC. This encodes CASSYDASGAYEQYF.

The chain couples TRBV7-2 to TRBJ1-6; TRBD1 is a possible D gene (6 bases). Deletions cut 2 bases from V and 0 bases from J, with 11 bases between. There are 17 residues in the CDR3. The germline gives CDR1 SGHTA, CDR2 FQGNSA. This CDR3 reads CASSLNQGSSYNSPLHF. The CDR3 DNA follows: TGTGCCAGCAGCTTAAACCAGGGGAGCTCCTATAATTCACCCCTCCACTTT.

The V and J genes are TRBV18 and TRBJ1-5; the match to TRBD1 covers 10 bases. V dropped 3 bases and J dropped 2; count of bases not matched to a gene: 4. The CDR3 loop spans 16 amino acids. The V gene's germline CDR1 is KGHSH and CDR2 LQKENI. The CDR3, as DNA: TGTGCCAGCTCACCCGGGACAGGGGACCGCAATCAGCCCCAGCATTTT. As protein: CASSPGTGDRNQPQHF.

J is TRBJ1-5 and V is TRBV6-6; D ambiguous. V dropped 0 bases and J dropped 4 bases, with 10 bases sitting between them. The V gene's germline CDR1 is MNHNY and CDR2 SVGAGI (reference sequence). This CDR3 has 15 amino acids. The CDR3 is CASSYSAAVNQPQHF. DNA of the CDR3: TGTGCCAGCAGTTACTCGGCGGCTGTGAATCAGCCCCAGCATTTT.

This clone was seen once. The rearrangement joins TRBV27 to TRBJ2-7; 10 bases fit TRBD2. CDR3 length: 14 amino acids. Per germline, CDR1 MNHEY and CDR2 SMNVEV (reference sequence). V lost 2 bases, J lost 4 bases, and 2 bases stayed unmatched. Written as DNA, the CDR3 is TGTGCCAGCAGTTTAAAGCGGGAGGGTTACGAGCAGTACTTC. Residues: CASSLKREGYEQYF.

CDR3 protein: CATGGQGGTDTQYF. CDR3 DNA: TGTGCCACCGGCGGACAGGGCGGCACAGATACGCAGTATTTT. The rearrangement joins TRBV24-1 to TRBJ2-3; 8 bases map to TRBD1. The CDR3 is 14 amino acids. Germline-derived CDR1 and CDR2 are KGHDR and SFDVKD. Trimming at V came to 9 bases and at J to 1 base, leaving 5 bases not matched to a gene.

This sequence joins TRBV4-1 and TRBJ1-1; TRBD1 might be the D (5 bases). The CDR3 runs 13 residues. Germline CDR1 MGHRA, CDR2 YSYEKL. V lost 5 bases, J lost 0 bases, and 7 bases lay in between. The CDR3 protein is CASSDRLNTEAFF. The CDR3 region has the DNA TGCGCCAGCAGCGACAGACTGAACACTGAAGCTTTCTTT.

V gene TRBV18 combines with J gene TRBJ1-1; D ambiguous. Germline-derived CDR1 and CDR2 are KGHSH and LQKENI. V lost 6 bases and J lost 2, with 13 bases in between. The CDR3 is made up of 14 amino acids. CDR3 region: CASSQEVRNTEAFF. As DNA, the CDR3 is TGTGCCAGCTCGCAGGAGGTCAGAAACACTGAAGCTTTCTTT.

The chain employs TRBV30 and TRBJ2-6; 11 bases match TRBD2. There are 17 residues in the CDR3. Germline V CDR1 and CDR2: GTSNPN, SVGIG (reference sequence). Trimming took 6 bases from V and 3 from J; bases not matched to a gene: 10. The CDR3, as DNA: TGTGCCTGTACCCTAGCGGGGGGATTCGGTGGGGCCAACGTCCTGACTTTC. Its translation: CACTLAGGFGGANVLTF.

This chain links TRBV28 with TRBJ1-2, with D maybe TRBD1 (5 bases). Trimming cost V 5 bases and J 7 bases, with 20 bases left between them. The germline V gene has CDR1 MDHEN and CDR2 SYDVKM. The CDR3 contains 15 residues. Here the CDR3 DNA reads TGTGCCAGCAGTCCCGCCCAGGCAGGGCTTGGTGGCTACACCTTC. Residues: CASSPAQAGLGGYTF.

The V and J genes are TRBV27 and TRBJ2-2; 9 bases match TRBD2. This CDR3 contains 20 residues. CDR1 and CDR2 (germline): MNHEY, SMNVEV (reference sequence). V trimming: 6 bases; J trimming: 0 bases; junction bases outside the gene matches: 17. This CDR3 is CASSPFTSGGYPPNTGELFF. The CDR3 coding sequence is TGTGCCAGCAGCCCCTTTACGAGCGGGGGGTACCCCCCGAACACCGGGGAGCTGTTTTTT.

J is TRBJ1-1 and V is TRBV6-5; D unclear. V lost 0 bases, J lost 1 base, and 12 bases lay in between. The CDR3 sequence is 16 residues long. Germline CDR1 and CDR2: MNHEY and SVGAGI. CDR3 nucleotides: TGTGCCAGCAGTTACTCCCCATATCGAGAGAACACTGAAGCTTTCTTT. Translated, it gives CASSYSPYRENTEAFF.

The V gene is TRBV7-9, the J gene TRBJ2-1; D might be TRBD2 (6 bases). The V gene's germline CDR1 is SEHNR and CDR2 FQNEAQ (reference sequence). CDR3 length: 16 amino acids. Trimming stripped 7 bases from V and 4 bases from J, with 20 bases between. CDR3 DNA: TGTGCCAGCAACCACGTCCAGCGGGCCACTTACAATGAGCAGTTCTTC. Translated, it gives CASNHVQRATYNEQFF.

This chain uses TRBV19 with TRBJ1-1, with D uncertain. CDR3 length: 13 amino acids. V dropped 5 bases and J dropped 4 bases, with 11 bases sitting between them. Germline V gene sequence: CDR1 LNHDA, CDR2 SQIVND (reference sequence). The CDR3 nucleotides read TGTGCCAGTAGTCAGGCGACCCGCACTGAAGCTTTCTTT. Protein product: CASSQATRTEAFF.

The chain uses TRBV11-3 and TRBJ1-1, with D possibly TRBD1 on 5 matching bases. The germline V gene encodes CDR1 SGHNT and CDR2 YENEEA. V was pared by 8 bases and J by 1 base, with 8 bases between. The CDR3 is 12 amino acids. CDR3 coding DNA: TGTGCCAGCGGGGGGAGGAACACTGAAGCTTTCTTT. This translates into CASGGRNTEAFF.

To note about this clone: Other DNA sequences in the sample encode the same CDR3. The chain joins TRBV5-1 to TRBJ2-1; TRBD1 matches 8 bases. J gave up 4 bases and V 0 bases, and 0 bases lay outside the gene matches. The length of the CDR3 is 14 residues. Germline-derived CDR1 and CDR2 are SGHRS and YFSETQ. The DNA of the CDR3 is TGCGCCAGCAGCTTGGGACAGGGGTACAATGAGCAGTTCTTC. This codes for CASSLGQGYNEQFF.

The rearrangement links TRBV19 to TRBJ1-2; D might be TRBD1 (5 bases). CDR1 and CDR2 (germline): LNHDA, SQIVND (reference sequence). Trimming pared 4 bases from V and 8 bases from J, leaving 17 bases between. The CDR3 totals 14 residues. CDR3 amino acids: CASSTSGRGRGYTF. The CDR3, as DNA: TGTGCCAGTAGTACAAGTGGGAGGGGAAGAGGCTACACCTTC.

The chain carries TRBV2 and TRBJ2-5; D remains unclear. The CDR3 is 17 amino acids. Per the germline V gene, CDR1 is SNHLY and CDR2 is FYNNEI. Trimming took 7 bases from V and 1 from J, leaving 22 bases between them. In nucleotides, the CDR3 is TGTGCCAGCATCCCAAAAGTCAGGTCCGAGCTCCAAGAGACCCAGTACTTC. As protein: CASIPKVRSELQETQYF.

This chain links TRBV28 with TRBJ1-2, with D possibly being TRBD1 (5 bases). Per the germline V gene, CDR1 is MDHEN and CDR2 is SYDVKM. The CDR3 runs 15 residues. Trimming removed 2 bases at V and 4 bases at J, with 14 bases between. The CDR3 sequence is CASSLGGAKPYGYTF. CDR3 coding DNA: TGTGCCAGCAGTTTAGGTGGGGCGAAGCCCTATGGCTACACCTTC.

The sample holds one count of this clone. CDR3: CASSYNPGGQPQHF. The CDR3 DNA reads as TGTGCCAGCAGTTACAACCCGGGGGGTCAGCCCCAGCATTTT. The J gene is TRBJ1-5, the V gene TRBV6-2 or TRBV6-3, with D maybe TRBD1 (5 bases). The V gene lost 2 bases and the J gene lost 6 bases, with 11 bases spanning the gap. The CDR3 sequence is 14 residues long. From germline, CDR1 is MNHEY and CDR2 SVGEGT.

In its sample, this clone was seen once. The V call is TRBV25-1, the J call TRBJ1-1, with 8 bases matching TRBD1. This CDR3 is 10 amino acids long. Looked up from germline, CDR1 is MGHDK and CDR2 is SYGVNS. V lost 8 bases to trimming and J lost 8 bases; unmatched junction nucleotides: 1. CDR3 residues: CASRQGEAFF. The CDR3 DNA reads TGTGCCAGCCGACAGGGGGAAGCTTTCTTT. The whole variable domain, remainder taken from reference TRBV25-1 and TRBJ1-1, is EADIYQTPRYLVIGTGKKITLECSQTMGHDKMYWYQQDPGMELHLIHYSYGVNSTEKGDLSSESTVSRIRTEHFPLTLESARPSHTSQYLCASRQGEAFFGQGTRLTVV.

The V call is TRBV7-3, the J call TRBJ2-3; D remains ambiguous. Germline V gives CDR1 SGHTA, CDR2 FQGTGA. The CDR3 covers 16 residues. Trimming stripped 0 bases from V and 6 bases from J, with 16 bases between. In nucleotides, the CDR3 is TGTGCCAGCAGCTTAACCGGAACAGTCACGATGGATACGCAGTATTTT. Its translation is CASSLTGTVTMDTQYF.

This clone was counted a single time. The chain recombines TRBV3-1 (or the pseudogene TRBV3-2) with TRBJ1-3; unclear D gene. CDR1 is LGHDT and CDR2 is YNNKEL in the germline V gene (reference sequence). V was pared by 1 base and J by 7 bases, with 11 bases between. The CDR3 contains 14 residues. CDR3 nucleotides: TGTGCCAGCAGCCAAGGTACTCTGCGGAACACCATATATTTT. Amino acids: CASSQGTLRNTIYF.

This clone was counted between two and nine times. This chain links TRBV7-2 with TRBJ1-1, with 8 bases that match TRBD1. Looked up from germline, CDR1 is SGHTA and CDR2 is FQGNSA. The J segment lost 1 base and the V segment lost 2 bases, leaving 6 bases of the junction unmatched. The CDR3 is 16 residues long. Here the CDR3 DNA reads TGTGCCAGCAGCTTACGCCTCGGACAGGGGAACACTGAAGCTTTCTTT. Translation gives CASSLRLGQGNTEAFF.

J is TRBJ2-3 and V is TRBV19, with 9 bases that match TRBD2. The length of the CDR3 is 15 residues. Germline CDR1 and CDR2: LNHDA and SQIVND (reference sequence). V was clipped by 3 bases and J by 4 bases; unmatched bases: 5. The CDR3 loop is CASSISLAGSDTQYF. The CDR3 DNA reads as TGTGCCAGTAGTATTTCTCTAGCGGGGTCAGATACGCAGTATTTT. Based on the CDR3 plus reference TRBV19 and TRBJ2-3, the full variable domain is DGGITQSPKYLFRKEGQNVTLSCEQNLNHDAMYWYRQDPGQGLRLIYYSQIVNDFQKGDIAEGYSVSREKKESFPLTVTSAQKNPTAFYLCASSISLAGSDTQYFGPGTRLTVL.

The chain combines TRBV29-1 with TRBJ1-2, with 7 nucleotides matching TRBD1. The CDR3 extends over 15 amino acids. The V gene end was trimmed by 2 bases and the J gene end by 4 bases; junction bases not matched to a gene: 10. The germline V gene has CDR1 SQVTM and CDR2 ANQGSEA. The CDR3 DNA reads TGCAGCGTTGAATCCTCGACAGGGTCGTCCTATGGCTACACCTTC. Translated, it gives CSVESSTGSSYGYTF.

The chain uses TRBV30 and TRBJ1-1, with 7 bases identical to TRBD1. The CDR3 sequence is 14 residues long. Germline V CDR1 and CDR2: GTSNPN, SVGIG (reference sequence). Trimming at V came to 1 base and at J to 9 bases, leaving 11 bases not matched to a gene. DNA of the CDR3: TGTGCCTGGAGTGAAGGACAGGTTGCTACCCAAGCTTTCTTT. It codes for CAWSEGQVATQAFF.

The chain has TRBV5-4 and TRBJ2-5; tentative D call: TRBD1 (5 bases). Trimming left V 1 base short and J 3 bases short, with 7 bases between. This CDR3 spans 13 amino acids. Looked up from germline, CDR1 is SGHNT and CDR2 is YYREEE (reference sequence). The CDR3 loop reads CASSLWGEETQYF. The CDR3 nucleotides are TGTGCCAGCAGCTTGTGGGGCGAAGAGACCCAGTACTTC.